The 27 T cell receptor beta chains below were found in one sample sequenced in a study of T cell responses to AZD1222 COVID-19 vaccine. Repertoires were generated with immunoSEQ multiplex PCR, while TCRdb's copy carries only in-frame clones and drops some. This table has 150,000 to 200,000 clones, 85% to 95% appearing once. This specimen was peripheral blood, taken on day 0 of AZD1222 vaccination. These receptors all come from an adult in good health.

This clone occurred once. V usage is TRBV29-1 and J usage is TRBJ2-1; 8 bases are shared with TRBD2. Germline values: CDR1 SQVTM, CDR2 ANQGSEA. The CDR3 contains 14 residues. With V trimmed by 4 bases and J by 2 bases, 4 bases remained unmatched. The CDR3 spells CSVGGRGAYNEQFF. Here the CDR3 DNA reads TGCAGCGTTGGCGGGCGGGGGGCCTACAATGAGCAGTTCTTC.

This chain joins TRBV6-2 or TRBV6-3 and TRBJ2-3; 9 bases agree with TRBD2. The length of the CDR3 is 16 residues. Trimming cost V 2 bases and J 9 bases; bases outside gene matches: 12. The germline V gene has CDR1 MNHEY and CDR2 SVGEGT. CDR3 sequence reads: CASSYATLREGLTQYF. The CDR3 coding sequence is TGTGCCAGCAGTTACGCGACTTTGCGGGAGGGGTTAACGCAGTATTTT.

The chain employs TRBV14 and TRBJ2-3; 10 bases line up with TRBD1. The V gene's germline CDR1 is SGHDN and CDR2 FVKESK. This CDR3 is built from 16 residues. The V and J ends lost 4 bases and 4 bases, in that order; junction bases with no gene match: 8. The CDR3: CASSRLGQGGPDTQYF. Written as DNA, the CDR3 is TGTGCCAGCAGCCGCCTAGGACAGGGGGGTCCAGATACGCAGTATTTT. Supplemented by reference TRBV14 and TRBJ2-3, the full variable domain reads EAGVTQFPSHSVIEKGQTVTLRCDPISGHDNLYWYRRVMGKEIKFLLHFVKESKQDESGMPNNRFLAERTGGTYSTLKVQPAELEDSGVYFCASSRLGQGGPDTQYFGPGTRLTVL.

The rearrangement uses TRBV19 and TRBJ1-5; TRBD1 is a possible D gene (5 bases). CDR1 is LNHDA and CDR2 is SQIVND in the germline V gene (reference sequence). This CDR3 has 15 residues. The ends were cut back, 3 bases at V and 8 bases at J, with 17 bases in the middle. The CDR3 loop is CASSMRQGNEKPQHF. CDR3 nucleotide sequence: TGTGCCAGTAGTATGCGGCAGGGCAATGAGAAGCCCCAGCATTTT.

The chain joins TRBV6-6 to TRBJ1-3; D gene uncertain. Trimming shortened V by 6 bases and J by 0 bases, and 9 bases separated the two germline ends. The CDR3 extends over 14 amino acids. Germline V gives CDR1 MNHNY, CDR2 SVGAGI (reference sequence). The CDR3 here is CASRGGSSGNTIYF. Here the CDR3 DNA reads TGTGCCAGCAGGGGAGGGAGCTCTGGAAACACCATATATTTT.

The CDR3 here is CASSYRVSDTQYF. The CDR3 DNA is TGTGCCAGCAGCTACAGGGTATCAGATACGCAGTATTTT. This chain uses TRBV11-2 with TRBJ2-3, with a weak D call TRBD1 (6 bases). The CDR3 length is 13 residues. Germline assignment: CDR1 SGHAT and CDR2 FQNNGV. With 4 bases removed from V and 4 bases from J, the gap between germline ends came to 9 bases.

The chain employs TRBV7-8 and TRBJ2-7, with TRBD2 matching over 7 bases. The J segment lost 3 bases and the V segment lost 5 bases, leaving 10 bases of the junction unmatched. This CDR3 comprises 15 residues. Germline values: CDR1 SGHVS, CDR2 FQNEAQ. The CDR3 loop reads CASSQEWGRVYEQYF. The CDR3 region has the DNA TGTGCCAGCAGCCAGGAGTGGGGGAGGGTCTACGAGCAGTACTTC.

V and J are TRBV27 and TRBJ1-6; no firm D call. Trimming removed 4 bases from V and 13 bases from J, with 17 bases in between. This CDR3 spans 14 amino acids. Germline CDR1 is MNHEY and CDR2 is SMNVEV (reference sequence). CDR3 residues: CASSYTSRDFPLHF. The CDR3, as DNA: TGTGCCAGCAGTTATACTTCCAGAGATTTTCCCCTCCACTTT.

The J gene is TRBJ2-1, the V gene TRBV7-9, with D tentatively TRBD1 or TRBD2 (5 bases each). V was shortened by 5 bases and J by 7 bases, with 15 bases between the two germline ends. The CDR3 is 14 residues long. Germline assignment: CDR1 SEHNR and CDR2 FQNEAQ (reference sequence). CDR3 sequence (DNA): TGTGCCAGCAGCCCGACAGTTTGGGAGAATGAGCAGTTCTTC. Its translation is CASSPTVWENEQFF. Using reference TRBV7-9 and TRBJ2-1 for the parts outside the CDR3, the full variable domain is DTGVSQNPRHKITKRGQNVTFRCDPISEHNRLYWYRQTLGQGPEFLTYFQNEAQLEKSRLLSDRFSAERPKGSFSTLEIQRTEQGDSAMYLCASSPTVWENEQFFGPGTRLTVL.

The rearrangement links TRBV28 to TRBJ1-2, with D possibly being TRBD1 (6 bases). This CDR3 region has 14 residues. The germline V and J ends were trimmed by 2 bases and 5 bases, with 12 bases remaining between them. CDR1 is MDHEN, CDR2 SYDVKM, per germline. The CDR3 protein is CASSLDRIRYGYTF. CDR3 bases: TGTGCCAGCAGTTTAGACAGGATTCGGTATGGCTACACCTTC.

This clone was seen only once. CDR3 amino acids: CASRGQAYNEQFF. The CDR3 bases are TGTGCCAGCAGGGGACAGGCATACAATGAGCAGTTCTTC. V gene TRBV28 combines with J gene TRBJ2-1, with 8 bases fitting TRBD1. In germline, CDR1 is MDHEN, CDR2 SYDVKM. This CDR3 is built from 13 residues. J gave up 4 bases and V 6 bases, and 2 bases lay outside the gene matches.

This clone occurred once. The chain has TRBV4-2 and TRBJ2-5, with TRBD2 identical over 9 bases. Germline CDR1 reads LGHNA; CDR2 reads YNFKEQ. The CDR3 totals 17 residues. Trimming cost V 2 bases and J 4 bases; bases outside gene matches: 11. The DNA for the CDR3 is TGTGCCAGCAGCCAACTTAGCGGGAGAGGGTCGGGAGAGACCCAGTACTTC. Amino acids: CASSQLSGRGSGETQYF.

There are a few counts of this clone. The chain is built from TRBV7-8 and TRBJ1-1, with D hard to call. CDR3 length equals 15 residues. Deletions cut 5 bases from V and 3 bases from J, with 16 bases between. Germline loops: CDR1 SGHVS, CDR2 FQNEAQ. CDR3 bases: TGTGCCAGCAGCGACCAAAATAAACCGTACACTGAAGCTTTCTTT. It encodes CASSDQNKPYTEAFF.

CDR3 protein: CASSEGLAGPNTGELFF. CDR3 in DNA: TGTGCCAGCAGTGAGGGACTAGCGGGACCCAACACCGGGGAGCTGTTTTTT. The chain combines TRBV9 with TRBJ2-2, with 13 nucleotides matching TRBD2. Germline-derived CDR1 and CDR2 are SGDLS and YYNGEE. The CDR3 is 17 amino acids. The junction had 6 bases not matched to a gene; V was cut back by 5 bases and J by 2 bases.

The rearrangement joins TRBV7-2 to TRBJ1-4; 10 nucleotides agree with TRBD1. Germline CDR1 is SGHTA and CDR2 is FQGNSA. This CDR3 is built from 14 residues. V lost 5 bases to trimming and J lost 9 bases; unmatched junction nucleotides: 6. CDR3 protein: CASSAGTGVKKLFF. The CDR3 coding sequence is TGTGCCAGCAGCGCGGGGACAGGGGTGAAAAAACTGTTTTTT.

The chain has TRBV19 and TRBJ1-1; D uncertain. With 7 bases removed from V and 2 bases from J, the gap between germline ends came to 17 bases. This CDR3 region has 15 residues. Germline CDR1 LNHDA, CDR2 SQIVND (reference sequence). This CDR3 is CASTAFRKSNTEAFF. For the CDR3, the DNA is TGTGCCAGTACGGCTTTTCGGAAGTCAAACACTGAAGCTTTCTTT.

The V and J genes are TRBV30 and TRBJ1-1; D not certain. Germline V gene lookup returns CDR1 GTSNPN and CDR2 SVGIG (reference sequence). V lost 1 base, J lost 1 base, and 4 bases lay in between. This CDR3 has 12 residues. The CDR3 DNA reads TGTGCCTGGAGTGGAGAGAACACTGAAGCTTTCTTT. Translation: CAWSGENTEAFF. The full variable domain, with the rest looked up from reference TRBV30 and TRBJ1-1, is SQTIHQWPATLVQPVGSPLSLECTVEGTSNPNLYWYRQAAGRGLQLLFYSVGIGQISSEVPQNLSASRPQDRQFILSSKKLLLSDSGFYLCAWSGENTEAFFGQGTRLTVV.

This clone appeared a single time. This chain uses TRBV12-5 with TRBJ1-2; TRBD1 agrees at 7 bases. V was clipped by 6 bases and J by 5 bases; unmatched bases: 9. Germline V CDR1 and CDR2: LGHNT, FRNRAP. The CDR3 sequence is 14 residues long. CDR3 residues: CASGISGTEYGYTF. The CDR3 DNA is TGTGCTAGTGGGATATCCGGGACAGAATATGGCTACACCTTC.

The genes are TRBV18 and TRBJ2-3; TRBD2 matches at 10 bases. CDR3 length: 15 amino acids. Germline loops: CDR1 KGHSH, CDR2 LQKENI. J lost 2 bases, V lost 4 bases, and 3 bases had no gene match. CDR3: CASSQREGNTDTQYF. CDR3 nucleotide sequence: TGTGCCAGCTCACAGCGGGAGGGCAACACAGATACGCAGTATTTT.

The rearrangement joins TRBV5-5 to TRBJ2-5, with 9 positions matching TRBD1. The V and J ends lost 4 bases and 4 bases, in that order; junction bases with no gene match: 5. Germline-derived CDR1 and CDR2 are SGHKS and YYEKEE (reference sequence). The CDR3 is 14 residues long. DNA of the CDR3: TGTGCCAGCAGCGGGGGACAGGGCTTAGAGACCCAGTACTTC. It encodes CASSGGQGLETQYF. The full variable domain, its missing parts supplied by reference TRBV5-5 and TRBJ2-5, is DAGVTQSPTHLIKTRGQQVTLRCSPISGHKSVSWYQQVLGQGPQFIFQYYEKEERGRGNFPDRFSARQFPNYSSELNVNALLLGDSALYLCASSGGQGLETQYFGPGTRLLVL.

CDR3 loop: CASSGGSSPLHF. Here the CDR3 DNA reads TGTGCCAGCAGCGGGGGTTCTTCACCCCTCCACTTT. The chain links TRBV9 to TRBJ1-6; D is uncertain. Germline V lookup: CDR1 SGDLS, CDR2 YYNGEE. Trimming cost V 3 bases and J 9 bases, with 7 bases left between them. The CDR3 consists of 12 residues.

This clone was observed once. The chain links TRBV23-1 to TRBJ1-2; 11 bases fit TRBD1. TRBV23-1 counts as an open reading frame of uncertain function. J was trimmed by 6 bases and V by 3 bases; bases with no gene match: 12. The CDR3 length is 17 residues. Written as DNA, the CDR3 is TGCGCCAGCAGTCACACTGGGGGAGGACAGGGGGCGGATGGCTACACCTTC. Protein sequence: CASSHTGGGQGADGYTF.

The chain recombines TRBV3-1 (or the pseudogene TRBV3-2) with TRBJ2-2; TRBD2 aligns across 10 bases. V shed 0 bases, J shed 0 bases, and the junction held 13 bases outside the gene matches. Germline V CDR1 and CDR2: LGHDT, YNNKEL (reference sequence). The CDR3 covers 21 residues. The CDR3 DNA follows: TGTGCCAGCAGCCAAGAAGGGGCTTGGTTAGCGGGAGGCGCGAACACCGGGGAGCTGTTTTTT. Amino acid sequence: CASSQEGAWLAGGANTGELFF.

This chain links TRBV30 with TRBJ1-1; possibly TRBD1 for D (6 bases). The CDR3 has 15 residues. V lost 3 bases to trimming and J lost 4 bases, with 18 bases between them. Per the germline V gene, CDR1 is GTSNPN and CDR2 is SVGIG (reference sequence). CDR3 loop: CAWSAIGGLGTEAFF. The CDR3 DNA is TGTGCCTGGAGCGCGATAGGGGGGTTGGGCACTGAAGCTTTCTTT.

V is TRBV21-1 and J is TRBJ2-7; the table's D call, TRBD1, was not checked against the DNA. TRBV21-1 is recorded as a pseudogene. The CDR3 loop spans 16 amino acids. The DNA for the CDR3 is TGTGCCAGCAGCAAAGCCCTAAGACAGGGGGCTCGGGAGCAGTACTTC. Encoded protein: CASSKALRQGAREQYF.

The V and J genes are TRBV7-9 and TRBJ2-7; tentatively, D is TRBD2 (6 bases). CDR3 length equals 15 residues. The germline gives CDR1 SEHNR, CDR2 FQNEAQ (reference sequence). The germline V and J ends were trimmed by 6 bases and 0 bases, with 15 bases remaining between them. In DNA, the CDR3 is TGTGCCAGCAGTCGCGGGATATCCAGCTCCTACGAGCAGTACTTC. This encodes CASSRGISSSYEQYF.

A single count supports this clone. The chain combines TRBV28 with TRBJ1-5; D gene unclear. Germline V gene sequence: CDR1 MDHEN, CDR2 SYDVKM. Trimming removed 3 bases from V and 3 bases from J, with 12 bases in between. The CDR3 contains 15 residues. The CDR3: CASSFFSTNNQPQHF. CDR3 coding DNA: TGTGCCAGCAGTTTTTTCAGTACTAACAATCAGCCCCAGCATTTT.